One and the same sample provided the 15 T cell receptor beta chains below, sequenced in a study of T cells after yellow fever vaccination. TCRdb re-derived calls from the 5' RACE reads in MiXCR, one entry per CDR3 protein. The sample holds 360,000 or so distinct CDR3 sequences, under 14% seen once. The sample here was PBMCs, taken on the day of the first yellow fever vaccination. These receptors came from a man aged 18 to 30 who received the YFV17D yellow fever vaccine.

This clonotype was recorded many times. This chain connects TRBV6-5 to TRBJ2-1; D is unresolved. V lost 2 bases to trimming and J lost 0 bases, with 8 bases between them. CDR3 length equals 15 residues. Germline V gene lookup returns CDR1 MNHEY and CDR2 SVGAGI. CDR3 in amino acids: CASSYGDSSYNEQFF. DNA for the CDR3: TGTGCCAGCAGTTACGGAGATAGCTCCTACAATGAGCAGTTCTTC.

This clonotype was counted between two and nine times. The rearrangement joins TRBV5-1 to TRBJ2-2; TRBD1 might be the D (6 bases). This CDR3 is 13 amino acids long. Germline V gene data show CDR1 as SGHRS and CDR2 as YFSETQ. Between the trimmed V and J ends, which lost 5 bases and 7 bases, there was a span of 12 bases. The DNA of the CDR3 is TGCGCCAGCAGTTCAACAGGGATCGGGGAGCTGTTTTTT. Its translation: CASSSTGIGELFF.

This clonotype was detected only a few times. The chain couples TRBV7-9 to TRBJ2-7; 8 bases agree with TRBD1. V lost 1 base and J lost 7; bases outside the gene matches: 0. CDR3 length equals 12 residues. Germline CDR1 is SEHNR and CDR2 is FQNEAQ (reference sequence). In DNA form, the CDR3 reads TGTGCCAGCAGCTTAGGGACAGGGGAGCAGTACGTC. Translating it yields CASSLGTGEQYV.

The chain employs TRBV7-3 and TRBJ2-1; possibly TRBD1 or TRBD2 for D (5 bases each). Germline loops: CDR1 SGHTA, CDR2 FQGTGA. The CDR3 contains 13 residues. V shed 3 bases and J shed 6 bases, with 9 bases lying between them. The CDR3 sequence: CASSLGELNEQFF. The DNA for the CDR3 is TGTGCCAGCAGCTTGGGGGAGCTCAATGAGCAGTTCTTC. Combining the CDR3 with reference TRBV7-3 and TRBJ2-1 gives the whole variable domain GAGVSQTPSNKVTEKGKYVELRCDPISGHTALYWYRQSLGQGPEFLIYFQGTGAADDSGLPNDRFFAVRPEGSVSTLKIQRTERGDSAVYLCASSLGELNEQFFGPGTRLTVL.

This clonotype occurred many times. V gene TRBV3-1 combines with J gene TRBJ2-2; the D gene is possibly TRBD1 (5 bases). V was clipped by 3 bases and J by 6 bases, with 5 bases between them. The CDR3 is 12 residues long. The germline gives CDR1 LGHDT, CDR2 YNNKEL (reference sequence). As DNA, the CDR3 is TGTGCCAGCAGCCAGGGGCCCGGGGAGCTGTTTTTT. Its translation: CASSQGPGELFF.

The CDR3 nucleotides are TGTGCCAGCAGCGAAGCCCTTGGGCGGCTTGGCTACACCTTC. The encoded protein is CASSEALGRLGYTF. The rearrangement joins TRBV9 to TRBJ1-2; no clear D gene. Germline V gene data show CDR1 as SGDLS and CDR2 as YYNGEE. The CDR3 runs 14 residues. Trimming took off 3 bases at V and 7 bases at J, with 16 bases between the two ends.

The rearrangement uses TRBV4-2 and TRBJ2-1; D unclear. Germline loops: CDR1 LGHNA, CDR2 YNFKEQ. CDR3 length: 16 amino acids. The ends were cut back, 10 bases at V and 0 bases at J, with 19 bases in the middle. CDR3 bases: TGTGCCATGAGCCCCCGGCCACTCTGCTCCTACAATGAGCAGTTCTTC. It specifies CAMSPRPLCSYNEQFF.

The chain links TRBV30 to TRBJ1-1; no definite D call. Germline V gene lookup returns CDR1 GTSNPN and CDR2 SVGIG (reference sequence). Trimming left V 1 base short and J 5 bases short, with 8 bases between. CDR3 length equals 12 residues. CDR3 sequence: CAWSDRKTEAFF. CDR3 DNA sequence: TGTGCCTGGAGTGACCGGAAAACTGAAGCTTTCTTT.

At least ten counts were recorded for this clonotype. The V and J genes are TRBV9 and TRBJ2-3, with D possibly being TRBD1 (6 bases). This CDR3 region has 14 residues. V was cut by 3 bases and J by 2 bases, with 10 bases left in between. Germline V gene lookup returns CDR1 SGDLS and CDR2 YYNGEE. The CDR3 coding sequence is TGTGCCAGCAGCGCAGACAGGAACACAGATACGCAGTATTTT. The encoded protein is CASSADRNTDTQYF. Looking up the rest from reference TRBV9 and TRBJ2-3 gives the full variable domain: DSGVTQTPKHLITATGQRVTLRCSPRSGDLSVYWYQQSLDQGLQFLIQYYNGEERAKGNILERFSAQQFPDLHSELNLSSLELGDSALYFCASSADRNTDTQYFGPGTRLTVL.

The rearrangement links TRBV9 to TRBJ2-2; TRBD1 aligns across 10 bases. Germline lookup yields CDR1 SGDLS and CDR2 YYNGEE. The CDR3 runs to 16 residues. J was trimmed by 5 bases and V by 3 bases; bases with no gene match: 7. The CDR3 nucleotides read TGTGCCAGCAGCGCGACCGGGACAGGGGATACCGGGGAGCTGTTTTTT. Translating it yields CASSATGTGDTGELFF.

The rearrangement uses TRBV6-1 and TRBJ2-1; 14 bases align to TRBD2. This CDR3 spans 17 amino acids. CDR1 and CDR2 from the germline V gene are MNHNS and SASEGT. Trimming cost V 6 bases and J 1 base; bases outside gene matches: 5. CDR3 sequence (DNA): TGTGCCAGCAGGGGGACTAGCGGGGGAGGGTCCTACAATGAGCAGTTCTTC. It codes for CASRGTSGGGSYNEQFF.

This clonotype occurred a few times. The chain uses TRBV12-5 and TRBJ1-2; D is perhaps TRBD1 (6 bases). Germline CDR1 LGHNT, CDR2 FRNRAP. The CDR3 runs to 17 residues. V was cut by 0 bases and J by 5 bases, with 19 bases left in between. CDR3 in DNA: TGTGCTAGTGGTTTGGTAGTTAGGGACACGGGTGATTATGGCTACACCTTC. The encoded protein is CASGLVVRDTGDYGYTF.

The chain has TRBV11-1 and TRBJ1-4; D remains ambiguous. The CDR3 is 17 amino acids. The germline V gene encodes CDR1 SGHAT and CDR2 FQDESV (reference sequence). Trimming removed 5 bases from V and 4 bases from J, with 20 bases in between. The CDR3 sequence is CASSHPTSTRNNEKLFF. CDR3 DNA: TGTGCCAGCAGCCATCCTACTTCTACAAGAAATAATGAAAAACTGTTTTTT.

The chain uses TRBV6-5 and TRBJ2-1, with no clear D. V lost 6 bases to trimming and J lost 0 bases, with 12 bases between them. The CDR3 loop spans 15 amino acids. Germline lookup yields CDR1 MNHEY and CDR2 SVGAGI. CDR3 bases: TGTGCCAGCAGGGCGGTGGGCACCTCCTACAATGAGCAGTTCTTC. Protein: CASRAVGTSYNEQFF.

V usage is TRBV6-5 and J usage is TRBJ2-1; 11 bases line up with TRBD2. The CDR3 loop spans 18 amino acids. CDR1 is MNHEY, CDR2 SVGAGI, per germline. Germline trimming cut 2 bases from V and 7 bases from J; bases unmatched to any gene: 13. CDR3 amino acids: CASSYMGERIAGGNEQFF. The CDR3 DNA reads as TGTGCCAGCAGTTACATGGGGGAGAGGATAGCGGGGGGGAATGAGCAGTTCTTC.